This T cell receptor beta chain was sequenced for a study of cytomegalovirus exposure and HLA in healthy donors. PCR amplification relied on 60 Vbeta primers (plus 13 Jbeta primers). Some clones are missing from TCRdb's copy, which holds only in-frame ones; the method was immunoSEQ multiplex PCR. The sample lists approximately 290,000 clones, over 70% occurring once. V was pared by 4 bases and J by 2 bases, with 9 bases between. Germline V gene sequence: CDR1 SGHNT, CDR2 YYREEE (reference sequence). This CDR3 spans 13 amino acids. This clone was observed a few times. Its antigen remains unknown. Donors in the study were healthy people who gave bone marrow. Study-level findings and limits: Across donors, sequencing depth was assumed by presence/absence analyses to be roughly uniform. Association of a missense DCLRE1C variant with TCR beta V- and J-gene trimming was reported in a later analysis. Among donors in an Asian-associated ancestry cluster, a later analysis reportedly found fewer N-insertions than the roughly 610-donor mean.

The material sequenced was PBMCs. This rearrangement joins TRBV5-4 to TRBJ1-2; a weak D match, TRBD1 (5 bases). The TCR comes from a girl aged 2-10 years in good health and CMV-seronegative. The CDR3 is CASSAGGNYGYTF. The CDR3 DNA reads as TGTGCCAGCAGCGCGGGGGGAAACTATGGCTACACCTTC.